Shown below are 15 T cell receptor beta chains from a single sample sequenced in a study of blood T cell repertoires in COVID-19 (dated by TCRdb to 2019 to 2021). Library method: the immunoSEQ multiplex PCR assay. Drawn from immuneACCESS, this table holds only the in-frame rearrangements with V and J called that TCRdb kept. Clones are partly lost; checked studies trace under half to an unresolved V gene and leave the rest unexplained. In this sample the table shows under 450,000 clones, around 88% of which occur a single time. The biggest ten clones account for around an eighth of the sample. The sample consisted of peripheral blood. These receptors were collected from a woman in her forties or fifties with COVID-19, enrolled during active disease.

The genes are TRBV30 and TRBJ1-5; D gene unclear. The germline V gene encodes CDR1 GTSNPN and CDR2 SVGIG (reference sequence). Between the trimmed V and J ends, which lost 2 bases and 9 bases, there was a span of 14 bases. The CDR3 consists of 13 residues. CDR3 sequence reads: CAWSRGREAPQHF. The CDR3 DNA follows: TGTGCCTGGAGTAGAGGGAGGGAGGCGCCCCAGCATTTT.

The rearrangement joins TRBV6-1 to TRBJ1-3, with D perhaps matching TRBD1 (5 bases). The ends were cut back, 2 bases at V and 0 bases at J, with 8 bases in the middle. The germline V gene has CDR1 MNHNS and CDR2 SASEGT. This CDR3 comprises 15 residues. The CDR3 region has the DNA TGTGCCAGCAGTGAAAACGGGGGCTCTGGAAACACCATATATTTT. The encoded protein is CASSENGGSGNTIYF.

The chain has TRBV5-6 and TRBJ2-1; no clear D. The CDR3 contains 16 residues. The V end was cut by 0 bases, the J end by 2 bases, with 12 bases between. Germline V gene sequence: CDR1 SGHDT, CDR2 YYEEEE. CDR3 region: CASSLVQPTPYNEQFF. The CDR3 DNA follows: TGTGCCAGCAGCTTGGTACAGCCTACCCCCTACAATGAGCAGTTCTTC.

The table lists this clone with a count of one. The rearrangement joins TRBV20-1 to TRBJ2-1, with no clear D. CDR3 length: 13 residues. V lost 3 bases and J 9 bases, leaving 15 bases between the germline ends. Germline values: CDR1 DFQATT, CDR2 SNEGSKA (reference sequence). The CDR3 loop is CSASLVVDGEQFF. In nucleotides, the CDR3 is TGCAGTGCTAGTTTGGTAGTTGATGGTGAGCAGTTCTTC.

This rearrangement joins TRBV3-1 (or the pseudogene TRBV3-2) to TRBJ2-7; no definite D call. The germline gives CDR1 LGHDT, CDR2 YNNKEL (reference sequence). This CDR3 contains 12 residues. Trimming shortened V by 5 bases and J by 3 bases, and 8 bases separated the two germline ends. In DNA form, the CDR3 reads TGTGCCAGCAGCTCAACTATCTACGAGCAGTACTTC. It specifies CASSSTIYEQYF.

This rearrangement joins TRBV18 to TRBJ1-5; the match to TRBD1 covers 10 bases. In germline, CDR1 is KGHSH, CDR2 LQKENI. The CDR3 runs 14 residues. V was pared by 8 bases and J by 5 bases, with 6 bases of the junction left unmatched. Here the CDR3 DNA reads TGTGCCAGCACCCGGACAGGGGGGGATCAGCCCCAGCATTTT. Residues: CASTRTGGDQPQHF.

This rearrangement joins TRBV19 to TRBJ2-7; possible D gene TRBD1, 7 bases. Trimming pared 1 base from V and 7 bases from J, leaving 17 bases between. Germline CDR1 is LNHDA and CDR2 is SQIVND (reference sequence). The CDR3 runs to 15 residues. The CDR3 nucleotides are TGTGCCAGTAGTATAGCGGCAGGGGGGATTGGGGAGCAGTACTTC. Its protein product is CASSIAAGGIGEQYF.

The chain recombines TRBV10-3 with TRBJ1-1; D unclear. V gave up 0 bases and J gave up 0 bases, with 5 bases separating them. Germline CDR1 ENHRY, CDR2 SYGVKD. The CDR3 loop spans 14 amino acids. The CDR3 protein is CAISESAVNTEAFF. In DNA, the CDR3 is TGTGCCATCAGTGAGTCGGCTGTGAACACTGAAGCTTTCTTT.

The rearrangement uses TRBV9 and TRBJ1-1, with 8 bases lining up with TRBD1. Germline values: CDR1 SGDLS, CDR2 YYNGEE. The CDR3 is 14 residues long. J lost 3 bases, V lost 2 bases, and 3 bases had no gene match. The DNA for the CDR3 is TGTGCCAGCAGCGTGACAGGGGAGGACACTGAAGCTTTCTTT. Translation gives CASSVTGEDTEAFF.

CDR3 protein: CASTTPGLEHNEQFF. CDR3 nucleotides: TGTGCCAGTACAACACCCGGACTAGAACACAATGAGCAGTTCTTC. The J gene is TRBJ2-1, the V gene TRBV19; 7 nucleotides match TRBD2. The V and J ends lost 7 bases and 5 bases, in that order; junction bases with no gene match: 11. This CDR3 has 15 residues. CDR1 LNHDA and CDR2 SQIVND come from the germline V gene (reference sequence).

The gene calls are TRBV5-1 and TRBJ1-2; TRBD1 matches 9 bases. From germline, CDR1 is SGHRS and CDR2 YFSETQ. The CDR3 contains 17 residues. V lost 3 bases, J lost 4 bases, and 13 bases stayed unmatched. In nucleotides, the CDR3 is TGCGCCAGCAGCTACGGACGGGACAGGGAACAGGGCTATGGCTACACCTTC. Translated: CASSYGRDREQGYGYTF.

The chain employs TRBV2 and TRBJ1-1; 7 positions agree with TRBD1. V was clipped by 6 bases and J by 5 bases; unmatched bases: 9. Germline CDR1 is SNHLY and CDR2 is FYNNEI. This CDR3 contains 14 residues. The CDR3 protein is CASRENRGFTEAFF. The CDR3 DNA sequence: TGTGCCAGCAGAGAGAACAGGGGATTTACTGAAGCTTTCTTT.

The chain joins TRBV18 to TRBJ1-5; no reliable D call. The CDR3 is 16 residues long. V was pared by 1 base and J by 4 bases, with 14 bases between. CDR1 and CDR2 from the germline V gene are KGHSH and LQKENI. The CDR3 region is CASSPRVRVENQPQHF. The CDR3 nucleotides read TGTGCCAGCTCACCACGCGTACGGGTGGAGAATCAGCCCCAGCATTTT.

J is TRBJ1-6 and V is TRBV12-3 or TRBV12-4, with unresolved D. The CDR3 sequence is 13 residues long. V lost 6 bases, J lost 4 bases, and 7 bases lay in between. CDR3 in amino acids: CASSPGYNSPLHF. DNA of the CDR3: TGTGCCAGCAGCCCAGGATATAATTCACCCCTCCACTTT.

The chain uses TRBV6-1 and TRBJ2-7; the match to TRBD1 covers 8 bases. The CDR3 has 14 residues. Germline loops: CDR1 MNHNS, CDR2 SASEGT. With V trimmed by 2 bases and J by 3 bases, 3 bases remained unmatched. CDR3 protein: CASSEPGQDYEQYF. CDR3 bases: TGTGCCAGCAGTGAACCGGGACAGGACTACGAGCAGTACTTC.